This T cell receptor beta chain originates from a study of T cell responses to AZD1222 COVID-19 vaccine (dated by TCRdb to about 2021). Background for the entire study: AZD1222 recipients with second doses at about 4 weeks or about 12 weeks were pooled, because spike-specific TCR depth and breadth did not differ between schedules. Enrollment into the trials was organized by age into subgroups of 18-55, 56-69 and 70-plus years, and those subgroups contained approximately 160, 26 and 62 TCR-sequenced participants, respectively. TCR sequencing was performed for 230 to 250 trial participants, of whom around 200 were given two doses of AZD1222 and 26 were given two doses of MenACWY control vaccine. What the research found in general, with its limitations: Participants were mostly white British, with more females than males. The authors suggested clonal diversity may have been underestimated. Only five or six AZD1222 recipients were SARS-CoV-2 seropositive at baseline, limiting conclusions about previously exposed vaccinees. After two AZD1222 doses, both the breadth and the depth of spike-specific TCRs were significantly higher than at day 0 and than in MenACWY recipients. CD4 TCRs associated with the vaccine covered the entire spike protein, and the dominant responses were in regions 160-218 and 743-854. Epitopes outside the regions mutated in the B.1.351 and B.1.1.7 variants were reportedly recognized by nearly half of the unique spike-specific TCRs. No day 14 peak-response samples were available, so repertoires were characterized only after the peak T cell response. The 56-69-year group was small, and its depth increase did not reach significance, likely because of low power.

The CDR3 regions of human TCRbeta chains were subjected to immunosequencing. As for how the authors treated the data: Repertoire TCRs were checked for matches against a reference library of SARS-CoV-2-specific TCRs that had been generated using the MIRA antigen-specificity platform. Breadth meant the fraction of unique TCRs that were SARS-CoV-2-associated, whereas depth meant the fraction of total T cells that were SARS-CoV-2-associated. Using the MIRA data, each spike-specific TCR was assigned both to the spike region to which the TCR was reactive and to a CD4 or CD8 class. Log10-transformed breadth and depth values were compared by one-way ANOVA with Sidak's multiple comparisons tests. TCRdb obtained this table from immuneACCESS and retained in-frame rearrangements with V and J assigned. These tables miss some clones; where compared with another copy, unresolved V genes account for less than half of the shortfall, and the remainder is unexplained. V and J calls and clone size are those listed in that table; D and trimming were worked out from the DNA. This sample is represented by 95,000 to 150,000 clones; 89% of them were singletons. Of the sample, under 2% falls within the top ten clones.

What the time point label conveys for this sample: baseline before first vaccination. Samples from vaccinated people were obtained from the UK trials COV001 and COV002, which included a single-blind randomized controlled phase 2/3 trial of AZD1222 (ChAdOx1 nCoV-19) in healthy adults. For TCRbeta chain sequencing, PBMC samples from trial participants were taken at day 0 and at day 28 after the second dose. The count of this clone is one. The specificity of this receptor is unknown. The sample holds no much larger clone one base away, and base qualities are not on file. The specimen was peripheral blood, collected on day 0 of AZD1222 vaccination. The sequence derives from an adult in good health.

The nucleotide sequence is given as TGTGCCAGCAGGGTACGGGTGAGGGATTTTAGGCAAGAGACCCAGTACTTC. It translates as CASRVRVRDFRQETQYF. Recombination joined TRBV28 with TRBJ2-5; D gene: possibly TRBD2, on 5 matching bases. The junction carries 22 bases between V and J, which are trimmed by 6 bases and 2 bases respectively. Including the terminal cysteine and phenylalanine, the CDR3 comprises 17 residues. Only the CDR3 part of the read is kept: 51 bases, read in frame from the first base. Based on the germline V gene, the CDR1 and CDR2 sequences are MDHEN and SYDVKM.